This T cell receptor beta chain was documented in a study of cytomegalovirus exposure and HLA in healthy donors (dated by TCRdb to about 2017). Notes on the research overall: The 500 to 800 repertoires of the first cohort and the 120 validation repertoires were produced on the same platform, according to a later analysis. The study aimed to test whether signatures of past pathogen exposure could be identified by cataloging public T cell receptors. Along with the approximately 600-subject first cohort, a separate validation cohort of over a hundred different subjects was used. To predict cytomegalovirus infection status, the study brought together high-throughput TCR immunosequencing, statistical association of individual TCRs with disease status, and machine learning. Findings and caveats that apply to the study as a whole: According to the authors, the approach could potentially be generalized to other disease states and immunological phenotypes. While some public TCRs were present in many individuals, most TCR sequences turned up only very rarely across donors. Of the cluster scores, roughly 95% were above 0 in a later analysis, which found that TCRs clustered in the first cohort also tended to co-occur in the 120 validation repertoires. The classifier was reported to diagnose cytomegalovirus status with high specificity and sensitivity in both the original and validation cohorts. The validation cohort had no HLA typing available for a later analysis, so co-occurrence within that cohort was assessed over all 110 or so repertoires. Three of the identified cytomegalovirus-associated TCR beta chains were confirmed in vitro to be specific for cytomegalovirus antigens. The study gave a list of 150 to 200 TCR beta chains associated with cytomegalovirus.

The donors belonged to the validation cohort of over a hundred subjects, which was separate from the approximately 700-subject first cohort. Reading from cysteine to phenylalanine, the CDR3 counts 15 amino acids. Only the CDR3 region is kept as DNA, spanning 45 bases read in frame from base 1. The germline V gene (reference sequence) yields LNHDA for CDR1 and SQIVND for CDR2. V is trimmed back by 3 bases and J by 8 bases, and the junction contains 9 bases that no gene match accounts for. The method behind the library was the immunoSEQ multiplex PCR assay. Under the source paper's analysis protocol: A statistical classification framework was developed to diagnose cytomegalovirus status using the catalog of TCR beta chain sequences. This is the immuneACCESS table as TCRdb keeps it, with only in-frame sequences that have V and J called. A part of the clones is gone; compared with another copy, unresolved V genes explain less than half, and the rest is unexplained. V, J and clone size are taken as reported in that table, and D and trimming were inferred from the DNA itself. A total of 150,000 to 200,000 clones appear in this sample, 70% to 90% of them only once. The ten largest clones capture 2% to 2.5% of the sample.

Details on this clone: Its antigen remains undetermined. Per-nucleotide qualities are absent, and no much larger clonotype sits a single base away.

The sequenced sample consisted of PBMCs. The chain is made from TRBV19 and TRBJ1-4; 7 junctional bases match TRBD1. This clonotype was obtained from a man aged 30 to 39 in good health and CMV-seropositive. The base sequence is TGTGCCAGTAGTATGGGGGACAGACGAGGGGAAAAACTGTTTTTT. It codes for CASSMGDRRGEKLFF. Supplemented by the reference TRBV19 and TRBJ1-4 proteins around the CDR3, the complete variable domain is DGGITQSPKYLFRKEGQNVTLSCEQNLNHDAMYWYRQDPGQGLRLIYYSQIVNDFQKGDIAEGYSVSREKKESFPLTVTSAQKNPTAFYLCASSMGDRRGEKLFFGSGTQLSVL.